What follows are 9 T cell receptor beta chains derived from one specimen sequenced in a study of blood T cell repertoires in COVID-19. Sequencing used immunoSEQ multiplex PCR; TCRdb keeps in-frame clones, though not all of them. The sample has 200,000 to 250,000 clones, roughly nine tenths seen once; the top ten hold about 2%. Input material: peripheral blood. All receptors come from a man aged 35 to 55 with active or convalescent COVID-19.

The chain combines TRBV20-1 with TRBJ2-7; D not certain. V dropped 3 bases and J dropped 4 bases, with 4 bases sitting between them. Germline values: CDR1 DFQATT, CDR2 SNEGSKA (reference sequence). The length of the CDR3 is 10 residues. The CDR3: CSASGYEQYF. The CDR3 DNA sequence: TGCAGTGCTAGCGGGTACGAGCAGTACTTC.

This chain connects TRBV7-2 to TRBJ1-1, with TRBD1 matching 10 bases. The V segment lost 1 base and the J segment 6 bases; nucleotides outside the gene matches: 5. Germline V gene lookup returns CDR1 SGHTA and CDR2 FQGNSA. The CDR3 sequence is 15 residues long. CDR3 amino acids: CASSLVAGQGSEAFF. The CDR3 DNA reads TGTGCCAGCAGCTTAGTTGCGGGACAGGGGTCTGAAGCTTTCTTT.

This clone has a handful of counts. The chain recombines TRBV19 with TRBJ1-1; D is perhaps TRBD1 (6 bases). CDR3 length: 13 amino acids. Trimming removed 6 bases at V and 6 bases at J, with 14 bases between. CDR1 and CDR2 from the germline V gene are LNHDA and SQIVND (reference sequence). The CDR3 region has the DNA TGTGCCAGTAGAAGGGGGAGTGGTCCTGAAGCTTTCTTT. This gives the protein CASRRGSGPEAFF. Filled out from reference TRBV19 and TRBJ1-1, the complete variable domain reads DGGITQSPKYLFRKEGQNVTLSCEQNLNHDAMYWYRQDPGQGLRLIYYSQIVNDFQKGDIAEGYSVSREKKESFPLTVTSAQKNPTAFYLCASRRGSGPEAFFGQGTRLTVV.

The chain couples TRBV28 to TRBJ1-4; 8 nucleotides align to TRBD1. Trimming removed 5 bases from V and 6 bases from J; junction bases left unmatched: 11. Germline lookup yields CDR1 MDHEN and CDR2 SYDVKM. The CDR3 contains 16 residues. The chain's CDR3 is CASSHFRTGKDEKLFF. The CDR3 nucleotides read TGTGCCAGCAGTCACTTTAGGACAGGGAAGGATGAAAAACTGTTTTTT.

The V call is TRBV6-5, the J call TRBJ2-7; 8 nucleotides agree with TRBD1. The CDR3 extends over 13 amino acids. Germline CDR1 and CDR2: MNHEY and SVGAGI. After removal of 6 bases from V and 3 bases from J, the junction contained 4 bases not matched to a gene. The CDR3 sequence is CASSRTGNYEQYF. CDR3 sequence (DNA): TGTGCCAGCAGCCGGACAGGGAACTACGAGCAGTACTTC.

The CDR3 region is CASSPRQGIYGYTF. DNA of the CDR3: TGTGCCAGCAGTCCCCGACAGGGGATCTATGGCTACACCTTC. This chain uses TRBV27 with TRBJ1-2; 8 nucleotides match TRBD1. The trim removed 5 bases at V and 4 bases at J, leaving 6 bases unmatched. The V gene's germline CDR1 is MNHEY and CDR2 SMNVEV (reference sequence). The CDR3 runs to 14 residues.

This chain connects TRBV6-5 to TRBJ2-7; unclear D gene. Trimming took 4 bases from V and 2 from J, leaving 6 bases between them. Germline-derived CDR1 and CDR2 are MNHEY and SVGAGI. This CDR3 comprises 12 residues. This CDR3 is CASSSYTYEQYF. For the CDR3, the DNA is TGTGCCAGCAGTTCTTATACCTACGAGCAGTACTTC.

This chain connects TRBV7-2 to TRBJ2-1; 7 nucleotides align to TRBD1. This CDR3 has 13 residues. Germline CDR1 is SGHTA and CDR2 is FQGNSA. The J segment lost 7 bases and the V segment lost 5 bases, leaving 5 bases of the junction unmatched. The CDR3 bases are TGTGCCAGCAGCCCCGACAGGGTTAATGAGCAGTTCTTC. This encodes CASSPDRVNEQFF.

The V and J genes are TRBV5-1 and TRBJ2-3, with TRBD1 matching 10 bases. The germline V gene has CDR1 SGHRS and CDR2 YFSETQ. The CDR3 runs 14 residues. The J segment lost 5 bases and the V segment lost 4 bases, leaving 4 bases of the junction unmatched. As DNA, the CDR3 is TGCGCCAGCAGCCCCCGGACAGGGGGAGATACGCAGTATTTT. Protein sequence: CASSPRTGGDTQYF.